One and the same sample provided the 24 T cell receptor beta chains below, sequenced in a study of neurological immune-mediated disorders. A single record per CDR3 protein comes from TCRdb applying MiXCR to the 5' RACE reads. The sample holds tens of thousands of distinct CDR3 sequences, approximately 4.4% seen once. Input material: CD4+ T cells from blood. Receptors originate from a man between 18 and 29 years old in good health.

At least ten counts were recorded for this clonotype. This sequence joins TRBV20-1 and TRBJ2-3; 11 bases map to TRBD2. This CDR3 is 15 amino acids long. The junction had 4 bases not matched to a gene; V was cut back by 3 bases and J by 2 bases. Germline V gives CDR1 DFQATT, CDR2 SNEGSKA (reference sequence). The CDR3 DNA is TGCAGTGCTAGCCGACTAGCGGGGACCACAGATACGCAGTATTTT. It codes for CSASRLAGTTDTQYF.

Many counts were recorded for this clonotype. V and J are TRBV5-1 and TRBJ2-2; D ambiguous. Trimming removed 1 base at V and 4 bases at J, with 11 bases between. CDR1 is SGHRS and CDR2 is YFSETQ in the germline V gene. The CDR3 extends over 15 amino acids. CDR3 residues: CASSLPQVGTGELFF. The DNA of the CDR3 is TGCGCCAGCAGCTTGCCTCAGGTTGGCACCGGGGAGCTGTTTTTT. Complete variable domain (other parts from reference TRBV5-1 and TRBJ2-2): KAGVTQTPRYLIKTRGQQVTLSCSPISGHRSVSWYQQTPGQGLQFLFEYFSETQRNKGNFPGRFSGRQFSNSRSEMNVSTLELGDSALYLCASSLPQVGTGELFFGEGSRLTVL.

This clonotype was counted ten times or more. The J gene is TRBJ2-1, the V gene TRBV20-1, with D perhaps given as TRBD1 or TRBD2 (5 bases each). The CDR3 spans 12 residues. Germline lookup yields CDR1 DFQATT and CDR2 SNEGSKA (reference sequence). The V end lost 7 bases, the J end lost 6 bases, and 13 bases lay between the germline ends. The CDR3 reads CSGGAGTNEQFF. CDR3 DNA: TGCAGTGGAGGGGCCGGGACCAATGAGCAGTTCTTC.

Many counts were recorded for this clonotype. V is TRBV7-2 and J is TRBJ1-6; the match to TRBD1 covers 8 bases. V lost 3 bases and J lost 7; bases outside the gene matches: 5. The CDR3 covers 15 residues. Germline assignment: CDR1 SGHTA and CDR2 FQGNSA. The CDR3 nucleotides read TGTGCCAGCAGCTTGCAGGGGGCGCAAAATTCACCCCTCCACTTT. This gives the protein CASSLQGAQNSPLHF.

This clonotype was detected many times. This chain uses TRBV15 with TRBJ1-2; the match to TRBD1 covers 9 bases. CDR1 is LNHNV, CDR2 YYDKDF, per germline (reference sequence). V was pared by 0 bases and J by 4 bases, with 9 bases of the junction left unmatched. The CDR3 length is 17 residues. CDR3 bases: TGTGCCACCAGCAGAGATATTTCCGGACAGGGGCTCTATGGCTACACCTTC. Its translation is CATSRDISGQGLYGYTF. Looking up the rest from reference TRBV15 and TRBJ1-2 gives the full variable domain: DAMVIQNPRYQVTQFGKPVTLSCSQTLNHNVMYWYQQKSSQAPKLLFHYYDKDFNNEADTPDNFQSRRPNTSFCFLDIRSPGLGDTAMYLCATSRDISGQGLYGYTFGSGTRLTVV.

This clonotype was seen at least ten times. The gene calls are TRBV6-5 and TRBJ1-2, with D perhaps matching TRBD1 (6 bases). The ends were cut back, 7 bases at V and 8 bases at J, with 17 bases in the middle. Germline values: CDR1 MNHEY, CDR2 SVGAGI. CDR3 length equals 13 residues. CDR3 nucleotide sequence: TGTGCCAGCAAGAGGGACAAGGGTTTCGGCTACACCTTC. This sequence encodes CASKRDKGFGYTF.

The J gene is TRBJ1-2, the V gene TRBV7-6, with a weak D call TRBD1 (5 bases). The germline CDR1 and CDR2 sequences are SGHVS and FNYEAQ. The CDR3 runs 16 residues. V lost 4 bases and J lost 7, with 22 bases in between. CDR3 amino acids: CASSSPKGSPAGGYTF. CDR3 in DNA: TGTGCCAGCAGCTCCCCGAAGGGGTCCCCCGCGGGTGGCTACACCTTC.

Ten or more counts support this clonotype. The chain carries TRBV20-1 and TRBJ2-1; 9 nucleotides line up with TRBD1. V was clipped by 3 bases and J by 4 bases; unmatched bases: 7. Germline loops: CDR1 DFQATT, CDR2 SNEGSKA (reference sequence). The CDR3 has 15 amino acids. The CDR3 region has the DNA TGCAGTGCTAGGACAGGGGGAAACTCTTACAATGAGCAGTTCTTC. Translated: CSARTGGNSYNEQFF.

This clonotype occurred many times. V usage is TRBV29-1 and J usage is TRBJ1-3; no clear D. Germline loops: CDR1 SQVTM, CDR2 ANQGSEA. This CDR3 is built from 13 residues. With 6 bases removed from V and 2 bases from J, the gap between germline ends came to 11 bases. The CDR3 region has the DNA TGCAGCGTGTCCGCCGGGGCTGGAAACACCATATATTTT. Protein sequence: CSVSAGAGNTIYF.

This clonotype was recorded at least ten times. This chain links TRBV20-1 with TRBJ2-2, with D possibly matching TRBD2 (7 bases). The CDR3 has 15 amino acids. Trimming left V 5 bases short and J 0 bases short, with 13 bases between. The germline V gene encodes CDR1 DFQATT and CDR2 SNEGSKA (reference sequence). For the CDR3, the DNA is TGCAGTGCTTCTCGCGGGGGCGCGAACACCGGGGAGCTGTTTTTT. Protein sequence: CSASRGGANTGELFF.

This clonotype was recorded at least ten times. V gene TRBV7-2 combines with J gene TRBJ1-2; 8 positions match TRBD1. CDR1 and CDR2 from the germline V gene are SGHTA and FQGNSA. J gave up 4 bases and V 4 bases, and 8 bases lay outside the gene matches. The CDR3 is 15 amino acids. Here the CDR3 reads CASSSYRGKGYGYTF. In DNA, the CDR3 is TGTGCCAGCAGCTCTTACAGGGGGAAAGGCTATGGCTACACCTTC.

In its sample, this clonotype was seen many times. The rearrangement uses TRBV6-2 or TRBV6-3 and TRBJ1-5, with D possibly matching TRBD1 (6 bases). Germline V gene sequence: CDR1 MNHEY, CDR2 SVGEGT. Trimming took 5 bases from V and 9 from J, leaving 14 bases between them. There are 13 residues in the CDR3. Here the CDR3 reads CASSRDIQRPQHF. CDR3 in DNA: TGTGCCAGCAGTCGGGACATCCAACGGCCCCAGCATTTT.

At least ten counts were recorded for this clonotype. V is TRBV7-6 and J is TRBJ2-5; 8 positions match TRBD2. Germline values: CDR1 SGHVS, CDR2 FNYEAQ. The CDR3 has 16 amino acids. The J segment lost 0 bases and the V segment lost 3 bases, leaving 6 bases of the junction unmatched. CDR3 bases: TGTGCCAGCAGCTTTAATAGCGGGGACAACCAAGAGACCCAGTACTTC. The encoded protein is CASSFNSGDNQETQYF.

The chain is built from TRBV18 and TRBJ1-1, with TRBD1 matching 7 bases. The CDR3 runs to 12 residues. Germline CDR1 and CDR2: KGHSH and LQKENI. CDR3 coding DNA: TGTTCTAGCTCACCACTACAGGGGGAAGCTTTCTTT. Amino acid sequence: CSSSPLQGEAFF.

This clonotype came up many times. The rearrangement uses TRBV3-1 and TRBJ1-2; D not certain. CDR1 is LGHDT, CDR2 YNNKEL, per germline (reference sequence). V gave up 1 base and J gave up 7 bases, with 13 bases separating them. This CDR3 comprises 14 residues. CDR3 protein: CASSQGSGRGGYTF. The CDR3 bases are TGTGCCAGCAGCCAAGGTAGCGGGCGCGGTGGCTACACCTTC.

This clonotype was seen at least ten times. The chain uses TRBV6-5 and TRBJ2-7; 10 nucleotides match TRBD2. CDR3 length equals 14 residues. V lost 6 bases to trimming and J lost 5 bases; unmatched junction nucleotides: 7. The germline CDR1 and CDR2 sequences are MNHEY and SVGAGI. CDR3 DNA: TGTGCCAGCAGCCCTTTAGCGGGGGGCCACGAGCAGTACTTC. Translating it yields CASSPLAGGHEQYF.

There are many counts of this clonotype. The gene calls are TRBV20-1 and TRBJ2-5; TRBD2 matches at 10 bases. V was clipped by 0 bases and J by 4 bases; unmatched bases: 8. Germline CDR1 DFQATT, CDR2 SNEGSKA (reference sequence). The CDR3 has 16 residues. The CDR3 loop is CSARDLIAGGVETQYF. The CDR3 DNA reads TGCAGTGCTAGAGATCTGATAGCGGGGGGCGTAGAGACCCAGTACTTC.

V and J are TRBV20-1 and TRBJ2-5, with 9 nucleotides matching TRBD2. CDR1 and CDR2 (germline): DFQATT, SNEGSKA (reference sequence). Trimming took 5 bases from V and 5 from J; bases not matched to a gene: 18. CDR3 length: 17 amino acids. For the CDR3, the DNA is TGCAGTGCTGGTAGCGGGGGAGCGGAGGGGTTTGAGGAGACCCAGTACTTC. Encoded protein: CSAGSGGAEGFEETQYF.

This clonotype has a count of ten or more. J is TRBJ1-4 and V is TRBV6-7; D call uncertain. TRBV6-7 has ORF status, its function being uncertain. This CDR3 comprises 14 residues. V dropped 10 bases and J dropped 4 bases, with 16 bases sitting between them. The CDR3 is CANGRTGFNEKLFF. CDR3 in DNA: TGTGCCAATGGCCGGACCGGGTTTAATGAAAAACTGTTTTTT.

The sample holds many counts of this clonotype. Here the CDR3 reads CSAPPTSGGNNEQFF. The DNA of the CDR3 is TGCAGTGCGCCGCCCACTAGCGGGGGTAACAATGAGCAGTTCTTC. This chain uses TRBV20-1 with TRBJ2-1, with 11 bases matching TRBD2. This CDR3 comprises 15 residues. From germline, CDR1 is DFQATT and CDR2 SNEGSKA (reference sequence). Trimming at V came to 6 bases and at J to 5 bases, leaving 9 bases not matched to a gene.

V gene TRBV7-9 combines with J gene TRBJ1-2; 8 bases line up with TRBD1. After removal of 1 base from V and 7 bases from J, the junction contained 5 bases not matched to a gene. The CDR3 has 14 residues. Germline CDR1 reads SEHNR; CDR2 reads FQNEAQ (reference sequence). The CDR3 nucleotides are TGTGCCAGCAGCTTAGTCCAGGGGGCGGTTGGCTACACCTTC. This encodes CASSLVQGAVGYTF.

This clonotype has at least ten counts. The rearrangement links TRBV12-3 or TRBV12-4 to TRBJ1-2, with D hard to call. The ends were cut back, 6 bases at V and 5 bases at J, with 13 bases in the middle. The length of the CDR3 is 13 residues. The CDR3 DNA reads TGTGCCAGCAGCCCGGGAGGATTTTATGGCTACACCTTC. Its protein is CASSPGGFYGYTF.

This clonotype was observed at least ten times. The chain employs TRBV12-3 or TRBV12-4 and TRBJ2-1; maybe TRBD2 (6 bases). Trimming took 2 bases from V and 5 from J, leaving 13 bases between them. The CDR3 loop spans 15 amino acids. The CDR3: CASSLRGVMNNEQFF. The CDR3 nucleotides read TGTGCCAGCAGTTTACGCGGGGTGATGAACAATGAGCAGTTCTTC.

This clonotype was recorded many times. J is TRBJ2-7 and V is TRBV20-1; D might be TRBD1 or TRBD2, each matching 5 bases. Germline loops: CDR1 DFQATT, CDR2 SNEGSKA (reference sequence). The CDR3 sequence is 12 residues long. The V end lost 5 bases, the J end lost 1 base, and 9 bases lay between the germline ends. CDR3 residues: CSARDGSYEQYF. Written as DNA, the CDR3 is TGCAGTGCTCGGGACGGATCCTACGAGCAGTACTTC.